The 4 T cell receptor beta chains listed next were all sequenced from one sample in a study of blood T cell repertoires in COVID-19. Sequencing used immunoSEQ multiplex PCR; TCRdb keeps in-frame clones, though not all of them. The sample records about 15,000 clones, approximately 89% being singletons. Input material: peripheral blood. These receptors were collected from a human donor in a cohort sampled during active COVID-19.

The chain recombines TRBV5-4 with TRBJ1-1; weak D call: TRBD1 (6 bases). Germline V gives CDR1 SGHNT, CDR2 YYREEE (reference sequence). V was pared by 4 bases and J by 4 bases, with 20 bases between. This CDR3 is 16 amino acids long. This chain's CDR3 is CASSPGGRERGTEAFF. Here the CDR3 DNA reads TGTGCCAGCAGCCCGGGGGGCAGGGAGAGAGGCACTGAAGCTTTCTTT.

This chain links TRBV10-3 with TRBJ1-4; 7 bases fit TRBD1. The CDR3 sequence is 13 residues long. V lost 10 bases and J lost 4; bases outside the gene matches: 6. The germline V gene encodes CDR1 ENHRY and CDR2 SYGVKD. CDR3: CATSDRDNEKLFF. In DNA form, the CDR3 reads TGTGCCACCTCAGACAGGGATAATGAAAAACTGTTTTTT.

This clone was observed a single time. The chain links TRBV5-5 to TRBJ1-4; 10 positions match TRBD1. Germline assignment: CDR1 SGHKS and CDR2 YYEKEE (reference sequence). With V trimmed by 3 bases and J by 8 bases, 4 bases remained unmatched. This CDR3 contains 14 residues. The CDR3 DNA reads as TGTGCCAGCAGCTCATCGGGACAGGGGGAAAAACTGTTTTTT. Translated, it gives CASSSSGQGEKLFF.

In its sample, this clone was seen once. The chain employs TRBV5-4 and TRBJ2-3; tentative D call: TRBD1 (5 bases). V was cut by 5 bases and J by 0 bases, with 19 bases left in between. From germline, CDR1 is SGHNT and CDR2 YYREEE (reference sequence). This CDR3 comprises 17 residues. CDR3 sequence reads: CASRATPGLTSTDTQYF. The CDR3 DNA reads as TGTGCCAGCAGGGCCACTCCAGGGTTAACGAGCACAGATACGCAGTATTTT.